The T cell receptor (beta chain) described here comes from a study of blood T cell repertoires in COVID-19. Study overall: T cells, B-cell-depleted T cells, or PBMCs supplied cDNA or gDNA.

In the original workflow: Estimated nucleated cell counts came from reference gene primer amplification. Profiling relied on immunoSEQ multiplex PCR, and the TCRdb table lists in-frame clones only, not all of them. Clone size and the V and J calls come from that table; the DNA yielded D and trimming. The sample includes around 83,000 clones, around 86% of them seen just once. The CDR3 has 12 amino acids. Germline values: CDR1 MNHEY, CDR2 SVGAGI. Trimming removed 8 bases at V and 7 bases at J, with 12 bases between. The chain uses TRBV6-5 and TRBJ1-5; tentatively, D is TRBD1 (6 bases). Source material: peripheral blood. The source of this sequence is a man aged 50-59 years with active or convalescent COVID-19. For the CDR3, the DNA is TGTGCCAGCCGTACAGGGTTACAGCCCCAGCATTTT. This sequence encodes CASRTGLQPQHF.